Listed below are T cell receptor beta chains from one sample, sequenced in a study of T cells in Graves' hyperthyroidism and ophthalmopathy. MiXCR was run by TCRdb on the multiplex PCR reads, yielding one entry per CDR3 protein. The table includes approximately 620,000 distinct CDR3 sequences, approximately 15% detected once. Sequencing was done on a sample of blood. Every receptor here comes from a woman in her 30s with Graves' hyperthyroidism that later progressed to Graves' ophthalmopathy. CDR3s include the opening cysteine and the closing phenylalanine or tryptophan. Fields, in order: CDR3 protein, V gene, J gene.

CASSWRDTLGSTEAFF	TRBV7-8	TRBJ1-1
CAWIVLAGGYNEQFF	TRBV30	TRBJ2-1
CASSYRRDSYEQYF	TRBV6-5	TRBJ2-7
CASSLVNSNQPQHF	TRBV12-3/TRBV12-4	TRBJ1-5
CASSPRDRGGPLHF	TRBV4-2	TRBJ1-6
CASSKIGGVQNEQFF	TRBV2	TRBJ2-1
CATSDAGPGAGELFF	TRBV24-1	TRBJ2-2
CASSEVRGGYNEQFF	TRBV6-1	TRBJ2-1
CASSAGLGAGTDTQYF	TRBV3-1	TRBJ2-3
CASTPFGGSSYNEQFF	TRBV9	TRBJ2-1
CASRTETMNTEAFF	TRBV10-3	TRBJ1-1
CASSLAGGTPDTQYF	TRBV5-1	TRBJ2-3
CASSDLDRAKFSGANVLTF	TRBV10-2	TRBJ2-6
CASSHRQAAKNIQYF	TRBV14	TRBJ2-4
CASNGVHSNQPQHF	TRBV27	TRBJ1-5
CASRGTSGPISYEQYF	TRBV2	TRBJ2-7
CSAERGRDTQYF	TRBV29-1	TRBJ2-3
CASTGTQHSGANVLTF	TRBV2	TRBJ2-6
CASSYSVGGTEAFF	TRBV6-2/TRBV6-3	TRBJ1-1
CASSVGPTGAPLHF	TRBV7-9	TRBJ1-6
CASRTTGEASYEQYF	TRBV11-2	TRBJ2-7
CASSYSGDYKNIQYF	TRBV6-5	TRBJ2-4
CASSTTGDSTDTQYF	TRBV5-1	TRBJ2-3
CASSQEFYEQYF	TRBV3-1	TRBJ2-7
CASSIGTGTLIDSSTDTQYF	TRBV19	TRBJ2-3
CASSRLAGINEQFF	TRBV10-1	TRBJ2-1
CASSLDGGRWPSNQPQHF	TRBV5-4	TRBJ1-5
CASTNQGIRTQYF	TRBV11-2	TRBJ2-3
CASSLSVGADTQYF	TRBV27	TRBJ2-3
CASSSPGGDYSGNTIYF	TRBV28	TRBJ1-3
CASSLLAVGGTEAFF	TRBV6-5	TRBJ1-1
CASAPGGVNYGYTF	TRBV28	TRBJ1-2
CASSPLFGNTIYF	TRBV12-3/TRBV12-4	TRBJ1-3
CATSRPDRGAANEKLFF	TRBV15	TRBJ1-4
CASSVDPGMNTEAFF	TRBV9	TRBJ1-1
CASSVMGAGANVLTF	TRBV9	TRBJ2-6
CASSRKSGRANEQFF	TRBV18	TRBJ2-1
CASRSRDSNEKLFF	TRBV11-2	TRBJ1-4
CASSQGQNSNQPQHF	TRBV3-1	TRBJ1-5
CALLDRGFGYTF	TRBV30	TRBJ1-2
CASSLSLDGGTQYF	TRBV27	TRBJ2-5
CASSLPGRGPNNEQFF	TRBV12-3/TRBV12-4	TRBJ2-1
CASSYMSSGNTIYF	TRBV6-6	TRBJ1-3
CASSSLTSESSGNTIYF	TRBV13	TRBJ1-3
CASSLNKLTSGRAHRTDTQYF	TRBV4-3	TRBJ2-3